Below, 5 T cell receptor beta chains from the same sample are listed, as sequenced in a study of blood T cells in healthy people across ages. A second PCR of about 6 to 11 cycles used a sample-barcoded 5' primer and a J-beta primer mix. TCRdb re-derived calls from the 5' RACE reads in MiXCR, one entry per CDR3 protein. The repertoire holds about a million distinct CDR3 sequences, with 45% to 60% as singletons. Input material: blood. Every receptor here comes from a woman aged 55-69 years in good health.

This clonotype was seen a handful of times. This sequence joins TRBV7-2 and TRBJ2-1; D ambiguous. Trimming took 1 base from V and 5 from J, leaving 12 bases between them. The length of the CDR3 is 15 residues. In germline, CDR1 is SGHTA, CDR2 FQGNSA. CDR3 sequence reads: CASSLEPLGNNEQFF. DNA for the CDR3: TGTGCCAGCAGCTTAGAACCTCTAGGCAACAATGAGCAGTTCTTC.

On this clonotype: A much larger clone differs from this one at a single base, so this may be a read error. V and J are TRBV28 and TRBJ2-4; D is ambiguous. Gene TRBJ2-7 matches the end of the DNA better, so the J call may be wrong. Per germline, CDR1 MDHEN and CDR2 SYDVKM. This CDR3 has 11 amino acids. The CDR3: CVTINYYEQYF. CDR3 bases: TGTGTCACCATTAACTACTACGAGCAGTACTTC.

The chain joins TRBV20-1 to TRBJ2-7; D assignment may be TRBD1 or TRBD2 (5 bases each). Germline CDR1 is DFQATT and CDR2 is SNEGSKA (reference sequence). Trimming removed 6 bases from V and 6 bases from J, with 15 bases in between. The length of the CDR3 is 12 residues. The CDR3 sequence is CSASPLGTEQYF. In nucleotides, the CDR3 is TGCAGTGCCTCCCCTCTAGGGACCGAGCAGTACTTC.

This chain connects TRBV20-1 to TRBJ1-1; D gene uncertain. This CDR3 has 14 amino acids. The germline V and J ends were trimmed by 0 bases and 0 bases, with 8 bases remaining between them. Germline V gene data show CDR1 as DFQATT and CDR2 as SNEGSKA (reference sequence). The CDR3 is CSARDQQLNTEAFF. DNA for the CDR3: TGCAGTGCTAGAGATCAACAGTTGAACACTGAAGCTTTCTTT.

The gene calls are TRBV7-8 and TRBJ2-7; D might be TRBD1 (7 bases). Germline loops: CDR1 SGHVS, CDR2 FQNEAQ. Trimming shortened V by 8 bases and J by 1 base, and 21 bases separated the two germline ends. This CDR3 is 16 amino acids long. The DNA for the CDR3 is TGTGCCAGCGGCTCGCCCGCGACAGGGAGGTCCTACGAGCAGTACTTC. Amino acid sequence: CASGSPATGRSYEQYF.